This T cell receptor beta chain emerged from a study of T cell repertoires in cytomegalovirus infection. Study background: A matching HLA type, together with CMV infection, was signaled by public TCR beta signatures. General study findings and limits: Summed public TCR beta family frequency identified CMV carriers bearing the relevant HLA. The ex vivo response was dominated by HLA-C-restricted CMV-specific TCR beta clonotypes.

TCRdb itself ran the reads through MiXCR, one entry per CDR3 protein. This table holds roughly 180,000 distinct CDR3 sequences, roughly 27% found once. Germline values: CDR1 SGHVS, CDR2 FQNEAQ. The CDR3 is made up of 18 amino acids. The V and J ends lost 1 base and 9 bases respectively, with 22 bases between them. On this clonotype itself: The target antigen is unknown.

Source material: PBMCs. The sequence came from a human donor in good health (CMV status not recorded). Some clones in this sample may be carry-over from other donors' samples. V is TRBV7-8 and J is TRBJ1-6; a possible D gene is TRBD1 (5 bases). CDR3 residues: CASSLGFGDQPPTSPLHF. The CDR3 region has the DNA TGTGCCAGCAGCTTAGGGTTCGGGGACCAGCCCCCCACTTCACCCCTCCACTTT.